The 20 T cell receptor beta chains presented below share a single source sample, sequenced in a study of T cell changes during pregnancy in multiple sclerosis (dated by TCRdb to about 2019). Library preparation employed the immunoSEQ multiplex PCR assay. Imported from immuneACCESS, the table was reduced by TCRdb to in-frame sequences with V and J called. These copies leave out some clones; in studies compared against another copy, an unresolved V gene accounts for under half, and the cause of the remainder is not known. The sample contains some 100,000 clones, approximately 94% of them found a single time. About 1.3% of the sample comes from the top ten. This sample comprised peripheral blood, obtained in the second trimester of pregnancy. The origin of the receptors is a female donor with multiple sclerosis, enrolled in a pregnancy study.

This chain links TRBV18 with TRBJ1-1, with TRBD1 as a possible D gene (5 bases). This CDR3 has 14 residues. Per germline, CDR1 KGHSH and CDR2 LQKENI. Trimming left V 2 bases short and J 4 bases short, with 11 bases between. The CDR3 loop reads CASSPGFRGTEAFF. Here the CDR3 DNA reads TGTGCCAGCTCACCAGGGTTTAGGGGCACTGAAGCTTTCTTT.

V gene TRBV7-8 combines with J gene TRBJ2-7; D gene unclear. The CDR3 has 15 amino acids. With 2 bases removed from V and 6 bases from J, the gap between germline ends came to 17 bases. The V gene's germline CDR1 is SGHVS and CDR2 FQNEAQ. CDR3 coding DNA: TGTGCCAGCAGCTTAACCCGCCTACCAACCGGCGAGCAGTACTTC. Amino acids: CASSLTRLPTGEQYF.

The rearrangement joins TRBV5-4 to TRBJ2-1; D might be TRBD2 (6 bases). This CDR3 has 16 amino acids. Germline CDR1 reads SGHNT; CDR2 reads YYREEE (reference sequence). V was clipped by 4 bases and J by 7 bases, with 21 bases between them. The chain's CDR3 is CASSPPGLQTYNEQFF. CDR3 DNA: TGTGCCAGCAGCCCCCCGGGACTCCAAACTTATAATGAGCAGTTCTTC.

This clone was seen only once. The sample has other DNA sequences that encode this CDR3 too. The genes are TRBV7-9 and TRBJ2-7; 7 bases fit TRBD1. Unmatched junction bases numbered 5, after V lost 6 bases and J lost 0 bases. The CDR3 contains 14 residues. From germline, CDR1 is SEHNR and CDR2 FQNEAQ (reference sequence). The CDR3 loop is CASSYRDSSYEQYF. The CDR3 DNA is TGTGCCAGCAGTTACCGGGACAGCTCCTACGAGCAGTACTTC.

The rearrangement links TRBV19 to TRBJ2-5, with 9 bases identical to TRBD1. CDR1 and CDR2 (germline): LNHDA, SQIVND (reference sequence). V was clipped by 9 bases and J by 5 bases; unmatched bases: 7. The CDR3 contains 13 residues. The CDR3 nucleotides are TGTGCCAGCCGTTGGGGACAGGGTGAGACCCAGTACTTC. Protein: CASRWGQGETQYF.

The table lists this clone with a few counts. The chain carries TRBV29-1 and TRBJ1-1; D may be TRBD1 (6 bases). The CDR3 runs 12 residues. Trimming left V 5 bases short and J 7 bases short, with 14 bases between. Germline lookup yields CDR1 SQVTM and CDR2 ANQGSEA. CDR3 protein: CSVTGRRFEAFF. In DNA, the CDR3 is TGCAGCGTTACAGGGCGGCGCTTTGAAGCTTTCTTT.

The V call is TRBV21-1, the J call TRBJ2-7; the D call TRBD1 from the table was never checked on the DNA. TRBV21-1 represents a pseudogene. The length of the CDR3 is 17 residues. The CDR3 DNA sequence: TGTGCCAGCAGCAAAGAGAAGGGCGGAAGGGGGTTGTACGAGCAGTACTTC. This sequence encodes CASSKEKGGRGLYEQYF.

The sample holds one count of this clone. CDR3 DNA sequence: TGCGCCAGCAGCCAAGATTTGACTAGTAAGCAGTACTTC. It yields the protein CASSQDLTSKQYF. This chain uses TRBV4-1 with TRBJ2-7; tentatively, D is TRBD2 (6 bases). Trimming shortened V by 0 bases and J by 8 bases, and 11 bases separated the two germline ends. The CDR3 runs 13 residues. CDR1 and CDR2 from the germline V gene are MGHRA and YSYEKL.

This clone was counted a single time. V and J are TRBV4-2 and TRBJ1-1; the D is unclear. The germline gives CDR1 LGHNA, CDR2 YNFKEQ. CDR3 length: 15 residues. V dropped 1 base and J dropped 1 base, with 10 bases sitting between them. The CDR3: CASSQVGGPNTEAFF. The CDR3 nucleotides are TGTGCCAGCAGCCAAGTAGGAGGGCCGAACACTGAAGCTTTCTTT.

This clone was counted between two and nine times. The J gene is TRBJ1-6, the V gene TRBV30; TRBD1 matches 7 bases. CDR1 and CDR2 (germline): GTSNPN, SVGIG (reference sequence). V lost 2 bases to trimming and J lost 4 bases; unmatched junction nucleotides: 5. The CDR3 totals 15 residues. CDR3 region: CAWSTGTAYNSPLHF. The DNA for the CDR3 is TGTGCCTGGAGTACCGGGACAGCTTATAATTCACCCCTCCACTTT.

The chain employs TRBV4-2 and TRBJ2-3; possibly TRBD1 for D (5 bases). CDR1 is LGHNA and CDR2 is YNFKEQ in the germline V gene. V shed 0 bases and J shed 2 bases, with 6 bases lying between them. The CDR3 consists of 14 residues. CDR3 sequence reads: CASSQEGPTDTQYF. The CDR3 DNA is TGTGCCAGCAGCCAAGAGGGGCCCACAGATACGCAGTATTTT.

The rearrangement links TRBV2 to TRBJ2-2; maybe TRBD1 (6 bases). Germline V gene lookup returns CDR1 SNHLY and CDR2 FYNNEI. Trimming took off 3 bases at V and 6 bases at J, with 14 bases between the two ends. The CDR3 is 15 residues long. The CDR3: CASSEHRVASGELFF. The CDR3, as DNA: TGTGCCAGCAGTGAGCACAGGGTCGCTTCCGGGGAGCTGTTTTTT.

CDR3 in amino acids: CASSVGQFTGELFF. The CDR3 DNA sequence: TGTGCCAGCAGCGTAGGTCAGTTCACCGGGGAGCTGTTTTTT. This rearrangement joins TRBV9 to TRBJ2-2; D remains ambiguous. The CDR3 spans 14 residues. The germline CDR1 and CDR2 sequences are SGDLS and YYNGEE. The V end lost 0 bases, the J end lost 4 bases, and 7 bases lay between the germline ends.

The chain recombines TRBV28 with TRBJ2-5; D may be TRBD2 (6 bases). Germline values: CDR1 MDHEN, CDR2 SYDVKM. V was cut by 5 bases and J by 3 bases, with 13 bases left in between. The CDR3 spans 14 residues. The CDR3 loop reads CASSGGGGEETQYF. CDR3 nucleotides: TGTGCCAGCAGTGGAGGCGGAGGGGAAGAGACCCAGTACTTC.

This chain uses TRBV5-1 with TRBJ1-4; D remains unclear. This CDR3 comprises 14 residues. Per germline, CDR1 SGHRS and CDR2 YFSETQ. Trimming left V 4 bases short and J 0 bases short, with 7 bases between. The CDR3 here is CASSRLPTNEKLFF. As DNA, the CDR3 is TGCGCCAGCAGCCGACTGCCAACTAATGAAAAACTGTTTTTT.

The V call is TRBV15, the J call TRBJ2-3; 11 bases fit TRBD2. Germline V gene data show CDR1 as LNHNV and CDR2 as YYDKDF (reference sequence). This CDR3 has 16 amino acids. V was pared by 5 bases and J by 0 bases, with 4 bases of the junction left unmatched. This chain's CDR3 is CATSGGTSGSTDTQYF. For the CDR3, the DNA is TGTGCCACCAGCGGTGGGACTAGCGGTAGCACAGATACGCAGTATTTT.

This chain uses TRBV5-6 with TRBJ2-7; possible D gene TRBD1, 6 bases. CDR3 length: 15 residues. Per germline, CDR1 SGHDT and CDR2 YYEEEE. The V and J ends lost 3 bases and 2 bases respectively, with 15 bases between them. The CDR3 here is CASSSRWTAAYEQYF. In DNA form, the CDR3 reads TGTGCCAGCAGCTCCCGCTGGACAGCAGCCTACGAGCAGTACTTC.

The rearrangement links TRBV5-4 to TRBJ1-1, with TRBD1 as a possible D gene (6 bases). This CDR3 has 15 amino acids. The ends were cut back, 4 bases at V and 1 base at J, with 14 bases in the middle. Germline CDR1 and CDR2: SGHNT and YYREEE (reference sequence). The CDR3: CASSVVQGPNTEAFF. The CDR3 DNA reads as TGTGCCAGCAGCGTCGTACAGGGACCGAACACTGAAGCTTTCTTT.

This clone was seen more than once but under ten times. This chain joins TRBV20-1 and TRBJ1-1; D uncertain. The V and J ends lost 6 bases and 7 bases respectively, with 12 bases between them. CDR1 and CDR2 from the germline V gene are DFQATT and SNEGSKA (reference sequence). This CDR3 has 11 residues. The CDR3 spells CSAGRVGEAFF. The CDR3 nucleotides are TGCAGTGCGGGTCGGGTAGGTGAAGCTTTCTTT.

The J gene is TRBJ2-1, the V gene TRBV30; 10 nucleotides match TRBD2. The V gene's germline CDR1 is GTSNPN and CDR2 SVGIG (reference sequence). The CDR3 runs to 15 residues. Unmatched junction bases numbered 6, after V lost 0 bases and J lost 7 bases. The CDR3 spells CAWSVSSGRTNEQFF. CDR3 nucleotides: TGTGCCTGGAGTGTAAGTAGCGGGAGGACAAATGAGCAGTTCTTC.